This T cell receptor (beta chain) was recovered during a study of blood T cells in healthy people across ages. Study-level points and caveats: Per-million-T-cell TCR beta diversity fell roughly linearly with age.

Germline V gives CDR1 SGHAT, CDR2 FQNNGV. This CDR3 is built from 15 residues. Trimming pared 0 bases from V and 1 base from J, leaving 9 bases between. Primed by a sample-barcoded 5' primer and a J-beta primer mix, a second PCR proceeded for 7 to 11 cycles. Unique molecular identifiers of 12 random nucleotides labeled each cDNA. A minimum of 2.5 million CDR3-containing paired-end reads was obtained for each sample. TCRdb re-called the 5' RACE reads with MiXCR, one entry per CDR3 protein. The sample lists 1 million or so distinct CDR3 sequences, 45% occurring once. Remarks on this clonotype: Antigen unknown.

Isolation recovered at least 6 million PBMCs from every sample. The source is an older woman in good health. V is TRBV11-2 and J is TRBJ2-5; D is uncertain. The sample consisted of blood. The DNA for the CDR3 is TGTGCCAGCAGCTTAGAGCCCACTACCCAAGAGACCCAGTACTTC. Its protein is CASSLEPTTQETQYF.